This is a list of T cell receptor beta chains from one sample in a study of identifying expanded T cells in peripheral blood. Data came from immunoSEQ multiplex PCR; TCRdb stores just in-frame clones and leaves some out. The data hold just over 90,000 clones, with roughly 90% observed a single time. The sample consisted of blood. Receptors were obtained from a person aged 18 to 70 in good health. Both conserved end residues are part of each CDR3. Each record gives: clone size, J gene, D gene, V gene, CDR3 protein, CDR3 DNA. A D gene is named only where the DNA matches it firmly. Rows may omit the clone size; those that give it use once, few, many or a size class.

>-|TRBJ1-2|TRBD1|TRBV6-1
CASSDRGNYGYTF
TGTGCCAGCAGTGACAGGGGGAACTATGGCTACACCTTC
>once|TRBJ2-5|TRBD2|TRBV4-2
CASSPSGGGRETQYF
TGTGCCAGCAGCCCCTCTGGGGGGGGTCGGGAGACCCAGTACTTC
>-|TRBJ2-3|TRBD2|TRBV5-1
CASSASGSSTDTQYF
TGCGCCAGCAGCGCTAGCGGATCTAGCACAGATACGCAGTATTTT
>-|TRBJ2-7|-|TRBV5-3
CARSRRDGPYEQYF
TGTGCCAGAAGCCGGCGGGACGGCCCCTACGAGCAGTACTTC
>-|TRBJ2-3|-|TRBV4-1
CASSQGSARGTDTQYF
TGCGCCAGCAGCCAAGGGTCTGCTAGGGGCACAGATACGCAGTATTTT
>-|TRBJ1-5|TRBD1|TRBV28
CASSLDRGHQPQHF
TGTGCCAGCAGCTTGGACAGGGGACATCAGCCCCAGCATTTT
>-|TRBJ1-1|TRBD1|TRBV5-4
CASSLDRGRETEAFF
TGTGCCAGCAGCTTGGACAGGGGGCGGGAGACTGAAGCTTTCTTT
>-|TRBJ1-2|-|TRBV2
CASRPGQPNYGYTF
TGTGCCAGCAGGCCAGGACAGCCTAACTATGGCTACACCTTC
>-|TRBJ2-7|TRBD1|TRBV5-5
CASSLPGTGRGQYF
TGTGCCAGCAGCTTACCCGGGACAGGCCGCGGGCAGTACTTC
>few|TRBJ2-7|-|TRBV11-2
CASSLGSYEQYF
TGTGCCAGCAGCTTAGGCTCCTACGAGCAGTACTTC
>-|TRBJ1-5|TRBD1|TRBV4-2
CASSQDLGQQGSNQPQHF
TGTGCCAGCAGCCAAGACCTCGGACAACAGGGGAGCAATCAGCCCCAGCATTTT
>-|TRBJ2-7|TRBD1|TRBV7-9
CASKTGQGTYEQYF
TGTGCCAGCAAAACTGGACAGGGAACCTACGAGCAGTACTTC
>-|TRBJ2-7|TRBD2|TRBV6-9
CASSELAGGSYEQYF
TGTGCCAGCAGTGAACTAGCGGGAGGATCCTACGAGCAGTACTTC
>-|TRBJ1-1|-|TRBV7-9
CASSLILTAESDHTEAFF
TGTGCCAGCAGCTTGATCTTGACAGCCGAATCAGACCACACTGAAGCTTTCTTT
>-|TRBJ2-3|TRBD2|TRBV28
CASSPPGTSGGLRSGTDTQYF
TGTGCCAGCAGTCCCCCCGGGACTAGCGGGGGACTACGATCTGGCACAGATACGCAGTATTTT
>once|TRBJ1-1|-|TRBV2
CASSGGGIGAFF
TGTGCCAGCAGTGGGGGGGGCATAGGGGCTTTCTTT
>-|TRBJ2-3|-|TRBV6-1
CASSETPTSTDTQYF
TGTGCCAGCAGTGAAACGCCGACTAGCACAGATACGCAGTATTTT
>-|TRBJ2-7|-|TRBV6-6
CASSPVTRSIDSEQYF
TGTGCCAGCAGTCCCGTAACCCGTTCGATAGACAGCGAGCAGTACTTC
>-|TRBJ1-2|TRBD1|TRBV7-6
CASSNRDRGLYGYTF
TGTGCCAGCAGCAACCGGGACAGAGGGCTCTATGGCTACACCTTC
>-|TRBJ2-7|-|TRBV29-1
CSASQGGYEQYF
TGCAGCGCCAGCCAGGGGGGGTACGAGCAGTACTTC
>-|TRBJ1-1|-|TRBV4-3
CASSDLIGGEAFF
TGCGCCAGCAGCGACCTGATCGGGGGCGAAGCTTTCTTT
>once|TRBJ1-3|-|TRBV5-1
CASSAASPGQGNTIYF
TGCGCCAGCAGCGCCGCCTCGCCGGGGCAAGGAAACACCATATATTTT
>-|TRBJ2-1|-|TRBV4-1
CASSQDLEQFF
TGCGCCAGCAGCCAAGATCTTGAGCAGTTCTTC
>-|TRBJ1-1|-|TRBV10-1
CASTNSPGGDLTNTEAFF
TGCGCCAGCACCAACTCCCCCGGGGGCGATTTGACGAACACTGAAGCTTTCTTT
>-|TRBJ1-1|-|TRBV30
CAGKSDTEAFF
TGTGCCGGCAAGTCGGACACTGAAGCTTTCTTT
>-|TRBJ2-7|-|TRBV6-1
CASSVAPRHTYEQYF
TGTGCCAGCAGTGTAGCCCCGAGACACACCTACGAGCAGTACTTC
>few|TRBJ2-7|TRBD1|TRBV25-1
CASGRQGASYEQYF
TGTGCCAGCGGCCGACAGGGGGCCAGTTACGAGCAGTACTTC
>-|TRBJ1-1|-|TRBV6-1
CASSEAADGNTEAFF
TGTGCCAGCAGTGAAGCTGCGGACGGGAACACTGAAGCTTTCTTT
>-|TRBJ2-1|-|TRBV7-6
CASSSWDNEQFF
TGTGCCAGCAGCTCTTGGGATAATGAGCAGTTCTTC
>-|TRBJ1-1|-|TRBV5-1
CASSPGLLGEGEAFF
TGCGCCAGCAGCCCGGGACTCCTTGGGGAGGGTGAAGCTTTCTTT
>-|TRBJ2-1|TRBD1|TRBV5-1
CASSNRDRGPNNEQFF
TGCGCCAGCAGCAACCGCGACAGGGGGCCTAACAATGAGCAGTTCTTC
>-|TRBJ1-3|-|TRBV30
CAWKGAGNTIYF
TGTGCCTGGAAAGGGGCGGGAAACACCATATATTTT
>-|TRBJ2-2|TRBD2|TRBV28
CASSLGLAGTGELFF
TGTGCCAGCAGTTTGGGTCTAGCGGGTACCGGGGAGCTGTTTTTT
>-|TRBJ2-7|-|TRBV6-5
CASRAGLGEQYF
TGTGCCAGCCGGGCGGGGCTAGGCGAGCAGTACTTC
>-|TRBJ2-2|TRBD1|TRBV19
CASSISQGAGDTGELFF
TGTGCCAGTAGTATCAGTCAGGGGGCCGGGGACACCGGGGAGCTGTTTTTT